This is a list of T cell receptor beta chains from one sample in a study of OX40 agonist ivuxolimab in advanced cancers. Produced via immunoSEQ multiplex PCR; TCRdb's table is partial and in-frame only. The sample records 85,000 to 100,000 clones, roughly 91% being singletons. The material was CD4+ or CD8+ T cells sorted from blood, obtained in a trial of the OX40 agonist ivuxolimab. These receptor sequences come from an adult with an advanced solid tumor such as melanoma, head and neck, liver or kidney cancer. Each CDR3 is given without its conserved first and last residue. The order of the fields is clone size, D gene, V gene, J gene, CDR3 protein. A D gene is named only where the DNA matches it firmly. Clone size is not always given. Where it is, it says once, few, many or a class for expanded clones.

-,-,TRBV21-1,TRBJ1-1,ASRYPGGVMNTEAF
-,TRBD1,TRBV5-1,TRBJ1-4,ASSSGQGGEKLF
-,TRBD2,TRBV9,TRBJ2-3,ASSSSGVFTDTQY
-,-,TRBV5-1,TRBJ1-4,ASSLAPVGVNEKLF
-,-,TRBV28,TRBJ2-6,ASSLFLAGSSGANVLT
-,TRBD1,TRBV6-5,-,ASSYRGQGSEQY
-,-,TRBV5-4,TRBJ2-5,ASSVNHQETQY
-,TRBD1,TRBV4-2,TRBJ1-1,ASSQGDRAPEAF
-,-,TRBV29-1,TRBJ1-4,SATRDEKLF
-,TRBD1,TRBV5-4,TRBJ1-2,ASSLGQGVLYGYT
once,TRBD1,TRBV15,TRBJ1-1,ATSRDQGAYEAF
-,-,TRBV5-1,TRBJ1-5,ASSFDGGSNQPQH
-,TRBD2,TRBV29-1,TRBJ2-3,SVIAGSSTDTQY
few,TRBD1,TRBV6-1,TRBJ1-2,ANKSRDRVGGYT
-,-,TRBV7-6,TRBJ2-5,ASSLGSGAKETQY
-,TRBD2,TRBV30,TRBJ2-3,AWGQGGWTDTQY
-,TRBD1,TRBV7-2,TRBJ1-4,ASSLLSGTGNEKLF
-,-,TRBV18,TRBJ1-5,ASSPPGVRGSQPQH
once,TRBD1,TRBV28,TRBJ2-7,ASSRTGGTYEQY
-,-,TRBV5-1,TRBJ2-7,ASSLVAGAGSYEQY
-,TRBD2,TRBV7-8,TRBJ2-1,ASSSRLAGVGYNEQF
-,-,TRBV6-6,TRBJ1-2,ASGTKTDYGYT
-,-,TRBV27,TRBJ2-7,ASSLSRGSSSYEQY
-,TRBD1,TRBV5-4,TRBJ1-1,ASSLAGRGDTEAF
-,TRBD1,TRBV28,TRBJ1-2,ASSLEGQKYFGYT
-,-,TRBV5-1,TRBJ1-1,ASSRGGVRTEAF
-,TRBD2,TRBV7-9,TRBJ2-5,ASSFLAGGETQY
-,TRBD2,TRBV6-5,TRBJ2-3,ASKSGRAGDTQY
once,-,TRBV11-2,TRBJ2-6,ASSLISRHRSGANVLT
-,TRBD1,TRBV4-1,TRBJ1-2,ASSQDRGGLGHGYT
-,TRBD2,TRBV11-2,TRBJ2-1,ASSRSGTGRTYNEQF
-,TRBD2,TRBV2,TRBJ2-7,ASSLLAGVQY
-,-,TRBV27,TRBJ2-1,ASSLYNEQF
-,-,TRBV6-1,TRBJ2-5,ASSEMGQETQY
-,-,TRBV6-5,TRBJ2-3,ASSYDRSPSDTQY
once,-,TRBV6-5,TRBJ2-7,ASSSTSSYEQY